One sample yielded the 14 T cell receptor beta chains listed below, sequenced in a study of persistence of HIV-infected CD4 T cells. No antigen has been assigned to these receptors. The stimulus was an HIV-1 Gag 15-mer peptide pool, roughly 1 ug/peptide/mL. CD40L/CD69 double-negative CD45RO-high memory CD4+ T cells were collected. The libraries were made with immunoSEQ version 4 in survey mode. Profiling relied on immunoSEQ multiplex PCR, and the TCRdb table lists in-frame clones only, not all of them. The repertoire holds about 36,000 clones, with around 85% as singletons. The sequences come from cultured CD4+ T cells from PBMCs, collected from a patient who received antiretroviral therapy. Receptor source: an adult with HIV. The donor label of this sample is uncertain.

This chain connects TRBV7-2 to TRBJ2-7; 8 bases fit TRBD2. The germline V gene encodes CDR1 SGHTA and CDR2 FQGNSA. Losses at the gene ends were 5 bases for V and 2 bases for J; bases not matched to a gene: 5. CDR3 length: 14 residues. The CDR3 bases are TGTGCCAGCAGCATCCCCGGGGGGGCCTACGAGCAGTACTTC. This translates into CASSIPGGAYEQYF.

The chain couples TRBV25-1 to TRBJ2-1, with 11 nucleotides matching TRBD1. CDR1 is MGHDK, CDR2 SYGVNS, per germline. The V segment lost 6 bases and the J segment 7 bases; nucleotides outside the gene matches: 8. The CDR3 runs 15 residues. The CDR3 DNA reads as TGTGCCAGCAGAGCAAGGGGACAGGGGGGGAATGAGCAGTTCTTC. It codes for CASRARGQGGNEQFF.

The J gene is TRBJ1-2, the V gene TRBV18; TRBD1 might be the D (6 bases). Germline V CDR1 and CDR2: KGHSH, LQKENI. CDR3 length equals 13 residues. The V gene lost 6 bases and the J gene lost 5 bases, with 13 bases spanning the gap. As DNA, the CDR3 is TGTGCCAGCTCCCCAAACAGGGAGTATGGCTACACCTTC. As protein: CASSPNREYGYTF.

The chain links TRBV7-6 to TRBJ2-2; TRBD1 matches 11 bases. Germline CDR1 reads SGHVS; CDR2 reads FNYEAQ. This CDR3 is 15 amino acids long. The V segment lost 3 bases and the J segment 7 bases; nucleotides outside the gene matches: 4. CDR3 nucleotides: TGTGCCAGCAGCTTCGGACAGGGGGCAGACGGGGAGCTGTTTTTT. It encodes CASSFGQGADGELFF.

The rearrangement links TRBV19 to TRBJ1-4; 7 bases are shared with TRBD1. CDR1 LNHDA and CDR2 SQIVND come from the germline V gene (reference sequence). The J segment lost 7 bases and the V segment lost 5 bases, leaving 10 bases of the junction unmatched. This CDR3 is 15 amino acids long. This CDR3 reads CASSFTGALSEKLFF. The CDR3 DNA sequence: TGTGCCAGTAGTTTTACAGGGGCGCTTAGTGAAAAACTGTTTTTT.

This clone was picked up a small number of times. CDR3 coding DNA: TGCGCCAGCAGCTTGTCGGGACTAGCGGGGGGGCCTGACGAGCAGTACTTC. Protein product: CASSLSGLAGGPDEQYF. The rearrangement joins TRBV5-1 to TRBJ2-7, with 16 bases lining up with TRBD2. The ends lost 1 base at V and 5 bases at J; junction bases unmatched: 6. CDR3 length equals 17 residues. Germline loops: CDR1 SGHRS, CDR2 YFSETQ.

This chain uses TRBV5-1 with TRBJ2-2; 8 bases fit TRBD1. In germline, CDR1 is SGHRS, CDR2 YFSETQ. The length of the CDR3 is 16 residues. J gave up 2 bases and V 4 bases, and 7 bases lay outside the gene matches. For the CDR3, the DNA is TGCGCCAGCAGCGCGGCCAGGGGGCGCAACACCGGGGAGCTGTTTTTT. It translates to CASSAARGRNTGELFF.

This clone was observed a few times. The genes are TRBV28 and TRBJ2-7; 8 nucleotides agree with TRBD1. The CDR3 length is 15 residues. V was clipped by 5 bases and J by 0 bases; unmatched bases: 6. Germline V gene lookup returns CDR1 MDHEN and CDR2 SYDVKM. The CDR3 DNA sequence: TGTGCCAGCAGTCCGCGGACAGGGAGCTCCTACGAGCAGTACTTC. It encodes CASSPRTGSSYEQYF.

J is TRBJ2-4 and V is TRBV20-1, with 10 bases that match TRBD1. CDR1 and CDR2 from the germline V gene are DFQATT and SNEGSKA (reference sequence). The CDR3 runs 16 residues. Losses at the gene ends were 3 bases for V and 4 bases for J; bases not matched to a gene: 9. This CDR3 reads CSASDGTGVAKNIQYF. The CDR3, as DNA: TGCAGTGCTAGTGATGGGACAGGGGTTGCAAAAAACATTCAGTACTTC.

V is TRBV18 and J is TRBJ1-6; D is perhaps TRBD1 (6 bases). CDR3 size: 15 residues. The V end lost 4 bases, the J end lost 9 bases, and 16 bases lay between the germline ends. Germline CDR1 KGHSH, CDR2 LQKENI. CDR3 in amino acids: CASSLGQLRVSPLHF. DNA of the CDR3: TGTGCCAGCTCACTCGGACAGTTACGGGTTTCACCCCTCCACTTT.

This chain joins TRBV15 and TRBJ1-6; 7 nucleotides agree with TRBD1. Germline V gene sequence: CDR1 LNHNV, CDR2 YYDKDF (reference sequence). There are 16 residues in the CDR3. The ends lost 0 bases at V and 9 bases at J; junction bases unmatched: 8. Here the CDR3 DNA reads TGTGCCACCAGCAGAGATCCGGGACAGCAACTTTCACCCCTCCACTTT. Protein: CATSRDPGQQLSPLHF.

This clone showed up just once. The chain uses TRBV19 and TRBJ1-1, with D unclear. Germline assignment: CDR1 LNHDA and CDR2 SQIVND (reference sequence). The V and J ends lost 6 bases and 1 base respectively, with 12 bases between them. The CDR3 length is 14 residues. CDR3 region: CASRPARGNTEAFF. In nucleotides, the CDR3 is TGTGCCAGTAGGCCGGCCCGAGGGAACACTGAAGCTTTCTTT. The entire variable domain, with the rest obtained from reference TRBV19 and TRBJ1-1, is as follows: DGGITQSPKYLFRKEGQNVTLSCEQNLNHDAMYWYRQDPGQGLRLIYYSQIVNDFQKGDIAEGYSVSREKKESFPLTVTSAQKNPTAFYLCASRPARGNTEAFFGQGTRLTVV.

The chain couples TRBV24-1 to TRBJ2-2, with D maybe TRBD1 (5 bases). The germline gives CDR1 KGHDR, CDR2 SFDVKD. CDR3 size: 15 residues. Trimming took 4 bases from V and 4 from J, leaving 12 bases between them. As DNA, the CDR3 is TGTGCCACCAGTGACCCCTCCAGGGCCACCGGGGAGCTGTTTTTT. The encoded protein is CATSDPSRATGELFF.

The gene calls are TRBV6-5 and TRBJ2-1, with D maybe TRBD1 (5 bases). The germline V gene has CDR1 MNHEY and CDR2 SVGAGI. This CDR3 has 16 residues. The V end lost 0 bases, the J end lost 0 bases, and 9 bases lay between the germline ends. This chain's CDR3 is CASSYSGLSSYNEQFF. DNA for the CDR3: TGTGCCAGCAGTTACTCGGGGCTGAGCTCCTACAATGAGCAGTTCTTC.